The clone carrying this T cell receptor beta chain was recorded at least ten times. This sample is drawn from a study of T-cell reconstitution after alpha-beta-depleted transplantation in children. V dropped 8 bases and J dropped 3; count of bases not matched to a gene: 9. Germline assignment: CDR1 GTSNPN and CDR2 SVGIG (reference sequence). The CDR3 is 14 amino acids. Preparation of the TCRbeta library was carried out with unique molecular identifiers. TCRdb passed the PCR reads through MiXCR, listing each CDR3 protein once. The sample lists about 110,000 distinct CDR3 sequences; 9% to 12% were seen once.

The sequence was collected from a human donor who donated a stem cell graft to a child with acute lymphoblastic leukemia. The chain recombines TRBV30 with TRBJ1-4; TRBD1 agrees at 7 bases. The sample consisted of PBMCs from the stem cell graft donor, taken from the stem cell graft. The CDR3: CAPPGQRANEKLFF. The DNA for the CDR3 is TGTGCCCCCCCGGGACAGAGAGCTAATGAAAAACTGTTTTTT.